This T cell receptor (beta chain) was recorded in a study of CD4 T cells in relation to SARS-CoV-2 and coronaviruses. Overall study: TCR beta CDR3s were sequenced after roughly 10-day antigen culture of PBMCs.

Worth noting for this clone: What it recognizes is unknown.

There are 13 residues in the CDR3. Germline V gives CDR1 KGHSH, CDR2 LQKENI. The ends were cut back, 3 bases at V and 6 bases at J, with 10 bases in the middle. The assay was immunoSEQ multiplex PCR, and TCRdb's table has in-frame clones only and misses some. The sample yields around 34,000 clones, over 70% seen once. Sequenced input: memory CD4+ T cells from PBMCs, cultured in vitro. The sequence came from an adult with COVID-19. The chain employs TRBV18 and TRBJ2-3; no definite D call. In nucleotides, the CDR3 is TGTGCCAGCTCACCGAGTGGGAAGGATACGCAGTATTTT. Translating it yields CASSPSGKDTQYF.